This paragraph covers one T cell receptor (beta chain) sequence. Repertoires were generated with immunoSEQ multiplex PCR, while TCRdb's copy carries only in-frame clones and drops some. Counted here are around 200,000 clones, approximately 87% occurring once; the ten biggest clones make up 9.5% to 13%. Germline lookup yields CDR1 MNHEY and CDR2 SMNVEV (reference sequence). CDR3 length equals 14 residues. V gave up 6 bases and J gave up 5 bases; unmatched junction bases: 6. The data were taken from a study of blood T cell repertoires in COVID-19. Study-wide background: The origin of the acute and convalescent COVID-19 samples was the United States, Italy and Spain. From T cells, B-cell-depleted T cells, or PBMCs came the material, which was cDNA or gDNA.

Enrolled during active infection, Seattle patients were then followed longitudinally. Sequenced sample: peripheral blood. V is TRBV27 and J is TRBJ2-7; 11 bases fit TRBD2. This receptor was taken from an older woman with COVID-19, enrolled during active disease. The CDR3 bases are TGTGCCAGCAGAGTAGCGGGAGGGCCGAACGAGCAGTACTTC. Translation gives CASRVAGGPNEQYF.